This T cell receptor beta chain was identified during a study of T cell responses to AZD1222 COVID-19 vaccine. Study observations and caveats: Recipients of two AZD1222 doses showed rising Spike-specific TCR breadth and depth. Clonal diversity may have been underestimated, and the donors were mostly white British, with more females than males. Seropositive at baseline were only a handful of AZD1222 recipients. Per reports, nearly half of all spike-specific TCRs target regions that are unmutated in variants.

In regard to this clone: Its antigen is unknown.

Clones were sequenced by immunoSEQ multiplex PCR, and TCRdb holds only the in-frame ones, with some missing. The sample holds some 170,000 clones, approximately 94% seen once. There are 16 residues in the CDR3. With V trimmed by 4 bases and J by 6 bases, 13 bases remained unmatched. Germline V CDR1 and CDR2: SGDLS, YYNGEE. This specimen consisted of peripheral blood, obtained on day 0 of AZD1222 vaccination. This receptor was obtained from an adult in good health. The rearrangement uses TRBV9 and TRBJ2-7; 10 bases align to TRBD2. CDR3 coding DNA: TGTGCCAGCAGCCTAGAGGCTAGCGGGAGATTAGGCGAGCAGTACTTC. It codes for CASSLEASGRLGEQYF.